The T cell receptor (beta chain) described here comes from a study of T cells in Graves' hyperthyroidism and ophthalmopathy (dated by TCRdb to the late 2010s). Notes on the research overall: Peripheral blood was collected at initial diagnosis, before any treatment. TCR V-J signatures able to tell the groups apart were searched for in a discovery cohort of 100 patients, of whom under 45 had Graves' ophthalmopathy and around 57 had stable Graves' hyperthyroidism. An independent validation cohort of about 20 hyperthyroidism patients and more than 15 patients who later progressed to ophthalmopathy tested prospective prediction of ophthalmopathy. The 100 discovery patients were divided at random into training and test sets in a 7:3 ratio. In addition, the study compared T-cell repertoires in thyroid tissue and in blood from five to seven Graves' hyperthyroidism patients. Once sampling was done, hyperthyroidism patients were given methimazole at a starting dose of 30 mg daily, whereas ophthalmopathy patients were given high-dose intravenous methylprednisolone. The paper describes TCR Vbeta CDR3 sequencing of around 130 peripheral blood samples, made up of roughly 45 ophthalmopathy patients, over 70 hyperthyroidism patients and 17 progressor patients.

Moderately to severely active disease, a Clinical Activity Score of at least 3, a NOSPECS grade of at least 4, and a duration under 3 months were present in ophthalmopathy patients. Exclusion was applied to patients with uncontrolled infections, other autoimmune diseases, pregnancy or lactation. Diagnoses were based on clinical symptoms, serum thyroxine and TRAb, thyroid ultrasound and orbital computed tomography. PBMCs were separated from 10 ml of fresh peripheral blood using Ficoll-Paque density gradient centrifugation. Total RNA was extracted using Trizol reagent, and RNA quality was assessed on an Agilent 2100 Bioanalyzer. The paper as a whole reports these results and caveats: In cross-validation, a model built on a 13 V-J signature told ophthalmopathy apart from stable hyperthyroidism with just under 90% sensitivity and about 81% specificity, and in testing the same model reached 80%/75%. During validation, the model predicted progression to ophthalmopathy a median of about 6.3 months ahead of onset, with more than 60% sensitivity and more than 72% specificity. Most expanded thyroid clonotypes (frequency above 0.001) were also detected in blood, suggesting blood repertoires may reflect thyroid immune responses. Sample size was not statistically predetermined, and investigators were not blinded to group allocation.

This clonotype has ten or more counts. Its antigen remains undetermined. Nothing much larger sits one base from this clone, and base qualities are not available. The TCR beta CDR3 regions were amplified from the RNA transcripts. The first round of RT-PCR for the TCR CDR3 was performed with the HTBI primer set and the Qiagen OneStep RT-PCR kit. Libraries were constructed in a second round of multiplex PCR, after which size selection and purification were performed. Libraries were sequenced paired-end with 100 bp reads on an Illumina HiSeq2000. As for the authors' bioinformatics: SOAPnuke was used to process the raw data, with reads discarded if the reads contained adapters or uncalled bases, had a mean Phred below 15, or lacked an exact constant-primer or identifier match. COPE v1.2.5 was used to merge the high-quality paired reads, and each unique nucleotide sequence was defined as a clonotype. Clonotypes were aligned to IMGT TRBV, TRBD and TRBJ reference segments using MiTCR v1.1. The analysis included only V-J combinations with a frequency above 0.0001, which together covered more than 99% of the repertoires. A TCS score was defined as the ratio of F50 (clonal expansion) to E x V (chaos), with BLOSUM62-based TCRdist applied between CDR3 peptides within each V-J. Welch's t-statistics and random forest reduced roughly 540 V-J features to roughly 13, which were used in a naive Bayes classifier (R e1071). In TCRdb, the public reads were trimmed at Q25 with fastp and aligned with MiXCR, with productive beta chains retained. One record per CDR3 amino acid sequence lists the most common genes and DNA. TCRdb's processing, not the study's, gives the V and J calls here. A total of approximately 600,000 distinct CDR3 sequences appear in this sample, less than 25% of them only once. The ten largest clones represent roughly a third of the sample.

The CDR3 measures 15 amino acids from cysteine to phenylalanine. Just the 45-base CDR3 DNA is kept, in frame starting at base 1. CDR1 and CDR2 (SGHAT, FQNNGV) derive from the germline V gene. V is clipped by 0 bases and J by 3 bases, and the sequence between their germline boundaries is 12 bases long. Recombination joined TRBV11-2 with TRBJ2-7; a tentative D match to TRBD2 spans 6 bases. The source of this sequence is a man aged 30 to 39 with Graves' ophthalmopathy. Sequencing was done on a sample of blood. The CDR3 protein is CASSLEGGRNYEQYF. The DNA sequence follows: TGTGCCAGCAGCTTAGAGGGGGGTAGGAACTACGAGCAGTACTTC.